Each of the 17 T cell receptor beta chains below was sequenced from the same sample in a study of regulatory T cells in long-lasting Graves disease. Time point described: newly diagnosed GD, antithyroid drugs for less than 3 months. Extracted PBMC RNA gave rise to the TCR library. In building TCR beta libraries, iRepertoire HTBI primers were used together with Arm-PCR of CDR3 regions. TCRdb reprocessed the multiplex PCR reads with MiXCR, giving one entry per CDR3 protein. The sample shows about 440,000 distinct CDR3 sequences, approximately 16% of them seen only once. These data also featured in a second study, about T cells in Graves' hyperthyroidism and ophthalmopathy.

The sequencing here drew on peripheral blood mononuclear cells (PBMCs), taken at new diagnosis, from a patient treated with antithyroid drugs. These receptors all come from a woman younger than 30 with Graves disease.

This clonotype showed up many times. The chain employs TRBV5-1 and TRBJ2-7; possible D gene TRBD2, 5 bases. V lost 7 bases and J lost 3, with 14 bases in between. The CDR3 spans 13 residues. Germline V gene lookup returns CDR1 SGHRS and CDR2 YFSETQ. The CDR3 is CASRAGGGYEQYF. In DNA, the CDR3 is TGCGCCAGCCGGGCGGGCGGTGGCTACGAGCAGTACTTC.

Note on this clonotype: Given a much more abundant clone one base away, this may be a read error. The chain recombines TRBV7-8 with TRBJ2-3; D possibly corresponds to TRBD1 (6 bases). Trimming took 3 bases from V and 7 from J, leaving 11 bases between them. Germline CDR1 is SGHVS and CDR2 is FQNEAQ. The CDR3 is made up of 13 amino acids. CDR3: CASSFEGVHTQYF. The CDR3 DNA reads TGTGCCAGCAGCTTTGAGGGGGTGCATACGCAGTATTTT.

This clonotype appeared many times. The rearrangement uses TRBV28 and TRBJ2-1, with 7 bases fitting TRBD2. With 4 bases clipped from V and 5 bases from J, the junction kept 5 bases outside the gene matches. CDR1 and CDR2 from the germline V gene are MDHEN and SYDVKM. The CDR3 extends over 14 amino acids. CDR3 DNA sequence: TGTGCCAGCAGTTCAGGACTAGTTGACAATGAGCAGTTCTTC. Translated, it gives CASSSGLVDNEQFF.

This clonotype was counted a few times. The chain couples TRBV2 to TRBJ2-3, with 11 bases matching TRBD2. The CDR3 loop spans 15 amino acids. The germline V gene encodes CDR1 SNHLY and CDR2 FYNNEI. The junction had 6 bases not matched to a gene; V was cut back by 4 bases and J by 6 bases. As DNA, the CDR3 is TGTGCCAGCAGTGGGGGACTAGCGGCACCGGATACGCAGTATTTT. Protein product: CASSGGLAAPDTQYF.

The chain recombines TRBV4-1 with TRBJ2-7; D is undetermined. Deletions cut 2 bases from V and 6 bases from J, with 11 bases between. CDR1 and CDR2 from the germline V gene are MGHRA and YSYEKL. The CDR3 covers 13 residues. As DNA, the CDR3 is TGCGCCAGCAGCCAATATGTGTCGCTCGAGCAGTACTTC. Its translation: CASSQYVSLEQYF.

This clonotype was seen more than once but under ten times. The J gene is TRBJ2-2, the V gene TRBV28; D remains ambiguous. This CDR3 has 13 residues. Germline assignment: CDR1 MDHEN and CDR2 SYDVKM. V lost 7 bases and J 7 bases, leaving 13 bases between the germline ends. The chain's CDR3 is CASMKGYIGELFF. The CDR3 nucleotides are TGTGCCAGCATGAAAGGGTACATCGGGGAGCTGTTTTTT.

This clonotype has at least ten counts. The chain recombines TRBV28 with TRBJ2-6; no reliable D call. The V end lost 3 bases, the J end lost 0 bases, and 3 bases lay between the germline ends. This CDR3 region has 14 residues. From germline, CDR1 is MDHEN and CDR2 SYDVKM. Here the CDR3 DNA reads TGTGCCAGCAGTTTCTCCTCTGGGGCCAACGTCCTGACTTTC. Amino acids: CASSFSSGANVLTF.

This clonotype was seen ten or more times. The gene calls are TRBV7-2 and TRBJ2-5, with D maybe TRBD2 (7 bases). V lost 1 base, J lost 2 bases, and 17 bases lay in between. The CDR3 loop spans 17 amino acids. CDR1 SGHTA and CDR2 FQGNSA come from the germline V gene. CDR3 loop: CASSLGRVGGHQETQYF. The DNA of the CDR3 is TGTGCCAGCAGCTTAGGGAGGGTCGGGGGGCATCAAGAGACCCAGTACTTC.

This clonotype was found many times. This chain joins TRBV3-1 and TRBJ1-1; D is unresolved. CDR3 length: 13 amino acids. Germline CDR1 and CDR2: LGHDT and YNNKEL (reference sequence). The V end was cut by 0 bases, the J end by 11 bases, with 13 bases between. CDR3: CASSQDLKKSAFF. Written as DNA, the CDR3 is TGTGCCAGCAGCCAAGATTTAAAGAAAAGCGCTTTCTTT. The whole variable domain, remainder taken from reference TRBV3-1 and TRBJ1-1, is DTAVSQTPKYLVTQMGNDKSIKCEQNLGHDTMYWYKQDSKKFLKIMFSYNNKELIINETVPNRFSPKSPDKAHLNLHINSLELGDSAVYFCASSQDLKKSAFFGQGTRLTVV.

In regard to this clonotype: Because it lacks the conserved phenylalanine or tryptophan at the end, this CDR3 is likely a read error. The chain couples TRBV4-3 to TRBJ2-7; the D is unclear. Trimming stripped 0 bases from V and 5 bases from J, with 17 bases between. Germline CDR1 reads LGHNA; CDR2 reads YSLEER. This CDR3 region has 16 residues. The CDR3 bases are TGCGCCAGCAGCCAAGACCCCCTGGTGTCGGTGGACGAGCAGTACTCC. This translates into CASSQDPLVSVDEQYS.

The chain's CDR3 is CASSFFVGTNTEAFF. The CDR3 DNA sequence: TGTGCCAGCAGCTTTTTCGTGGGGACCAACACTGAAGCTTTCTTT. The genes are TRBV7-2 and TRBJ1-1; tentatively, D is TRBD1 (5 bases). This CDR3 region has 15 residues. Germline CDR1 SGHTA, CDR2 FQGNSA. V lost 3 bases and J lost 2, with 13 bases in between.

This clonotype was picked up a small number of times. The CDR3 reads CASTWDLPEGEAFF. As DNA, the CDR3 is TGTGCCAGCACCTGGGACCTCCCTGAAGGTGAAGCTTTCTTT. The chain employs TRBV2 and TRBJ1-1; tentatively, D is TRBD1 (5 bases). Trimming left V 7 bases short and J 7 bases short, with 19 bases between. The germline V gene encodes CDR1 SNHLY and CDR2 FYNNEI. This CDR3 has 14 amino acids.

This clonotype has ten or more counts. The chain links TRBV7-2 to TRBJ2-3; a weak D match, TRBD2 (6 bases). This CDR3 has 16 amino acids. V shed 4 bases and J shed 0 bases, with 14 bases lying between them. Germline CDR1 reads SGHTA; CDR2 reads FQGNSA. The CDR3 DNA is TGTGCCAGCAGCTCAAGCGGGCGGAGAAGCACAGATACGCAGTATTTT. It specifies CASSSSGRRSTDTQYF.

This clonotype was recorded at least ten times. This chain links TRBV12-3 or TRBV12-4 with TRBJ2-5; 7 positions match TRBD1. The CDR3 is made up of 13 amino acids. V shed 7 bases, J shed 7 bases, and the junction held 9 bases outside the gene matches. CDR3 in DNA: TGTGCCAGCAACGACAGGGTGTGGGGGACCCAGTACTTC. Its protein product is CASNDRVWGTQYF.

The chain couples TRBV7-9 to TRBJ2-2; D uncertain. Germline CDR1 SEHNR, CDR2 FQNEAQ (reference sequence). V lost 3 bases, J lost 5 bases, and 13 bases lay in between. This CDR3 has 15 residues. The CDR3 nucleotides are TGTGCCAGCAGCTTGTTACAGAGGTGGACCGGGGAGCTGTTTTTT. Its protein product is CASSLLQRWTGELFF.

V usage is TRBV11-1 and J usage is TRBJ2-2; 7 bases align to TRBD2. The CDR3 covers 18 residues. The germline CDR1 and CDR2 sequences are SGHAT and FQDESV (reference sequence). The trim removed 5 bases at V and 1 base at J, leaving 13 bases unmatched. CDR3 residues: CASSPRGGGGGNTGELFF. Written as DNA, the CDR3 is TGTGCCAGCAGCCCCCGAGGTGGTGGCGGGGGGAACACCGGGGAGCTGTTTTTT.

The CDR3 bases are TGTGCCAGCGCGACACCAGGGGGCATCACCGGGGAGCTGTTTTTT. Its protein product is CASATPGGITGELFF. This chain uses TRBV19 with TRBJ2-2; 8 bases agree with TRBD1. CDR1 and CDR2 (germline): LNHDA, SQIVND (reference sequence). Trimming took 9 bases from V and 4 from J; bases not matched to a gene: 10. CDR3 length: 15 residues.